This TCR beta chain was captured in a study of beta chain features in type 1 diabetes. In the study overall: The patient and healthy donor groups were comparable for age, gender and cell yields.

Remarks on this clone: The antigen is not known.

As every portion of the isolated RNA was reverse transcribed, the sequencing read expressed TCRB transcripts. Profiling relied on immunoSEQ multiplex PCR, and the TCRdb table lists in-frame clones only, not all of them. The sample yields about 400,000 clones, around 12% seen once. Study results and caveats: Any HLA effect on TCRB rearrangement was left unresolved by small sub-analyses. Shorter TCRB CDR3s, moderately but significantly so, were found in Type 1 diabetes patients in all four CD4+ subsets. Individuals with type 1 diabetes displayed fewer insertions and more deletions at VDJ junctions.

Germline CDR1 SGHRS, CDR2 YFSETQ. The ends lost 2 bases at V and 5 bases at J; junction bases unmatched: 7. The CDR3 contains 15 residues. The chain couples TRBV5-1 to TRBJ2-1; TRBD1 agrees at 7 bases. Sequencing was done on a sample of naive CD4+ T cells from blood. This sequence was found in a woman under 30 with type 1 diabetes. CDR3 residues: CASSLRDSGNNEQFF. The CDR3 DNA reads TGCGCCAGCAGCTTAAGGGACAGTGGTAACAATGAGCAGTTCTTC.